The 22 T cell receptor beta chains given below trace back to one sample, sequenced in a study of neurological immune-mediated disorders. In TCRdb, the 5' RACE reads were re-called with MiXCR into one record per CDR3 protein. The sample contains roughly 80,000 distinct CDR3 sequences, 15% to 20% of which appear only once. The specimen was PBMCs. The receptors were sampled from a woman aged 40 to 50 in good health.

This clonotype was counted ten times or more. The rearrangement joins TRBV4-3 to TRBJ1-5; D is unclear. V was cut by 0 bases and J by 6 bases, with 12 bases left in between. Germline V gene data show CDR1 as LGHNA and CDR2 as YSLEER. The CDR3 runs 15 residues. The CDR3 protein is CASSQDSGNGQPQHF. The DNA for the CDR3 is TGCGCCAGCAGCCAAGATTCAGGAAACGGTCAGCCCCAGCATTTT.

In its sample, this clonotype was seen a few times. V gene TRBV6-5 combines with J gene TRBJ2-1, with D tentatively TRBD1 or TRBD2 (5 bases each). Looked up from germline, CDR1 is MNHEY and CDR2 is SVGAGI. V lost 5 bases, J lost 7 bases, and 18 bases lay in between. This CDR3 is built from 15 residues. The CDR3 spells CASSPGTDFVNEQFF. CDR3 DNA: TGTGCCAGCAGTCCCGGGACCGACTTTGTGAATGAGCAGTTCTTC.

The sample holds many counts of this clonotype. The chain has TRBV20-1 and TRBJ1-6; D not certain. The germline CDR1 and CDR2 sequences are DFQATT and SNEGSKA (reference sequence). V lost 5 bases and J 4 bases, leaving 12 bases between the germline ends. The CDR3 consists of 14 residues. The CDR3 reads CSASSTNYNSPLHF. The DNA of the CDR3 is TGCAGTGCTTCCTCGACAAATTATAATTCACCCCTCCACTTT.

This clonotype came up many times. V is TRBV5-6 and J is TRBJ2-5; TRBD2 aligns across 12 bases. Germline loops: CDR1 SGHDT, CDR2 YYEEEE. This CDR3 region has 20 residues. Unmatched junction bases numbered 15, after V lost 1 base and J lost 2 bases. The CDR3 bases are TGTGCCAGCAGCTTGTTTGTGGCTAGCGGGGGGGCTGTCGATCAAGAGACCCAGTACTTC. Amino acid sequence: CASSLFVASGGAVDQETQYF.

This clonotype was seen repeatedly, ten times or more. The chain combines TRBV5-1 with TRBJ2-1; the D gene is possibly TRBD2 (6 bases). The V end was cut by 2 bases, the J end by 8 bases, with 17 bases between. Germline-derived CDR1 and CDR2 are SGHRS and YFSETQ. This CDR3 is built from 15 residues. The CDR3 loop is CASSFTSPGEDEQFF. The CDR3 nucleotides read TGCGCCAGCAGCTTTACGAGCCCGGGGGAAGATGAGCAGTTCTTC.

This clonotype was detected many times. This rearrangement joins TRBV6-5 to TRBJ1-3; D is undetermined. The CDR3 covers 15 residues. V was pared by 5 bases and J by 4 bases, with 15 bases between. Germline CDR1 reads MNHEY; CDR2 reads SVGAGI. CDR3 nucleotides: TGTGCCAGCAGTAATTTACAGCAACGAGGAAACACCATATATTTT. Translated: CASSNLQQRGNTIYF.

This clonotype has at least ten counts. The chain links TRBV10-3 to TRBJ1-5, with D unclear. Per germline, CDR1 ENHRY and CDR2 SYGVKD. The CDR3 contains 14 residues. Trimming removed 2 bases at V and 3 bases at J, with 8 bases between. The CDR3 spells CAISEDPNNQPQHF. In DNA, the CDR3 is TGTGCCATCAGTGAGGACCCCAACAATCAGCCCCAGCATTTT.

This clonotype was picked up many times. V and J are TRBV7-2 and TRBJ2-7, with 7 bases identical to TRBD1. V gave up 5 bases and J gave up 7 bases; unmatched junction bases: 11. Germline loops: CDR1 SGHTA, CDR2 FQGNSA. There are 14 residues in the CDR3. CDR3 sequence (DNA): TGTGCCAGCAGCGGAGACAGGGCCCCTCTGGAGCAGTACGTC. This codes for CASSGDRAPLEQYV.

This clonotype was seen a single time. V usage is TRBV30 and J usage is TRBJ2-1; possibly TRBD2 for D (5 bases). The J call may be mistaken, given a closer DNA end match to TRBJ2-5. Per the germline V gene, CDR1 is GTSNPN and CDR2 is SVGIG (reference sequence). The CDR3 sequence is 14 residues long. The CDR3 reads CAWSVGGSGETQYF. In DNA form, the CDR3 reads TGTGCCTGGAGTGTTGGCGGGTCGGGGGAGACCCAGTACTTC.

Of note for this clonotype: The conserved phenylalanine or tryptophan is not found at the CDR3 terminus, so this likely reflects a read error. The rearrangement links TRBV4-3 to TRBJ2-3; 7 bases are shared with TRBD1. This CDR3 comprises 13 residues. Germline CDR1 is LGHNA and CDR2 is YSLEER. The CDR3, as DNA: TGCGCCAGCAGCTGTAGTCAGGGGGATACACAGTATCTT. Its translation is CASSCSQGDTQYL.

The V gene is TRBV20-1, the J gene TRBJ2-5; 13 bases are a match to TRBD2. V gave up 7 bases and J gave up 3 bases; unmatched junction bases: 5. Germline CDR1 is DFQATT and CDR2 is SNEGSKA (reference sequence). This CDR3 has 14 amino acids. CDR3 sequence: CSVTSGGAEETQYF. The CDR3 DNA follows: TGCAGTGTTACTAGCGGGGGGGCGGAAGAGACCCAGTACTTC.

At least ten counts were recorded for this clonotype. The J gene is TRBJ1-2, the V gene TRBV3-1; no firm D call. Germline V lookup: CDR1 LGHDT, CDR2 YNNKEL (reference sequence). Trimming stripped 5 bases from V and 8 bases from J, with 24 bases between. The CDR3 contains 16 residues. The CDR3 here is CASSDIGDIRLRGYTF. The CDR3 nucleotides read TGTGCCAGCAGCGACATCGGTGATATCAGGCTACGAGGCTACACCTTC.

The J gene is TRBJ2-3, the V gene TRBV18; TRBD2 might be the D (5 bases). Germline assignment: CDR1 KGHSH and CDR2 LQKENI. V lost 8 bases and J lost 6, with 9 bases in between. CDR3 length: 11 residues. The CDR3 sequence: CASQRQDTQYF. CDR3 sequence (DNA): TGTGCCAGCCAGCGGCAGGATACGCAGTATTTT.

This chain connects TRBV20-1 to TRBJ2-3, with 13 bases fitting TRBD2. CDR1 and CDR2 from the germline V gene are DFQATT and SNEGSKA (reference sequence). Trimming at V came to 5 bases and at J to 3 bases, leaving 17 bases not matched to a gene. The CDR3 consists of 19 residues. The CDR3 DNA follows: TGCAGTGCTCCCACGGGACTAGCGGGGTGGTCGCTACAGACAGATACGCAGTATTTT. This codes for CSAPTGLAGWSLQTDTQYF.

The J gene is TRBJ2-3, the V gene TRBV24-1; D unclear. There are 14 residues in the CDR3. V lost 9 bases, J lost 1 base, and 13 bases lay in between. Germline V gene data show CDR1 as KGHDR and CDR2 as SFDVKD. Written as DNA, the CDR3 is TGTGCCACCGCACATCCTAGGGGCACAGATACGCAGTATTTT. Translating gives CATAHPRGTDTQYF.

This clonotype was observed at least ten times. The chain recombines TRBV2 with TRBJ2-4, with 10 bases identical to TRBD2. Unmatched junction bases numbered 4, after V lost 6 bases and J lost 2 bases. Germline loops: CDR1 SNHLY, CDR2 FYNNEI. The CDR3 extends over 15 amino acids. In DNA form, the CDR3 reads TGTGCCAGCAGGAGCGGGGGGGGGCCCAAAAACATTCAGTACTTC. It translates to CASRSGGGPKNIQYF. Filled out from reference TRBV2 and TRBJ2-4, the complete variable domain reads EPEVTQTPSHQVTQMGQEVILRCVPISNHLYFYWYRQILGQKVEFLVSFYNNEISEKSEIFDDQFSVERPDGSNFTLKIRSTKLEDSAMYFCASRSGGGPKNIQYFGAGTRLSVL.

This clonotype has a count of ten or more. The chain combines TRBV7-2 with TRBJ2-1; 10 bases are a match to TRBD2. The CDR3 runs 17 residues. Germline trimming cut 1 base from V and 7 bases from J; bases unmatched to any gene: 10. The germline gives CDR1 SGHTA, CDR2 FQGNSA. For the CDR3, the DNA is TGTGCCAGCAGCTTAGTTGGAGCGGGGGGGCCAGGGAATGAGCAGTTCTTC. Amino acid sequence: CASSLVGAGGPGNEQFF.

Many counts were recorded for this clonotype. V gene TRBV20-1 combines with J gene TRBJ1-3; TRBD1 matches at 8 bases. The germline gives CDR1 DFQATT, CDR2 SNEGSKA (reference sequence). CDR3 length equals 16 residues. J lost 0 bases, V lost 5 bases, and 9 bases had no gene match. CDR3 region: CSAGRQGTSSGNTIYF. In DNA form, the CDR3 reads TGCAGTGCTGGACGACAGGGGACGAGCTCTGGAAACACCATATATTTT.

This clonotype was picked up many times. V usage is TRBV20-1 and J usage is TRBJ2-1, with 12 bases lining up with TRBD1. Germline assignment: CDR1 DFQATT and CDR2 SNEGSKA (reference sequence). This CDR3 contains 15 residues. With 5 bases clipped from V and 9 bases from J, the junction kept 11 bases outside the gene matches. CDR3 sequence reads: CSAFQWGQGAGEQFF. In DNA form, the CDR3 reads TGCAGTGCTTTCCAGTGGGGACAGGGGGCGGGTGAGCAGTTCTTC.

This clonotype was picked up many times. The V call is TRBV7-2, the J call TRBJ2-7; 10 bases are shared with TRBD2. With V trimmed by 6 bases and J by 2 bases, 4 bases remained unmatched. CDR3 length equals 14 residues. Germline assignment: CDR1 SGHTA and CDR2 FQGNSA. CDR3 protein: CASRPSGGAYEQYF. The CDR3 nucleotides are TGTGCCAGCAGACCTAGCGGGGGTGCCTACGAGCAGTACTTC.

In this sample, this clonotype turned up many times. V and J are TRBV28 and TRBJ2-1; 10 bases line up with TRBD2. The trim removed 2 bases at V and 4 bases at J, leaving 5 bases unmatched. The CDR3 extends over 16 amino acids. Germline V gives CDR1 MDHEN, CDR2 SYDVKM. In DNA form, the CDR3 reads TGTGCCAGCAGTTTACCTAGCGGGGGAACATACAATGAGCAGTTCTTC. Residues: CASSLPSGGTYNEQFF.

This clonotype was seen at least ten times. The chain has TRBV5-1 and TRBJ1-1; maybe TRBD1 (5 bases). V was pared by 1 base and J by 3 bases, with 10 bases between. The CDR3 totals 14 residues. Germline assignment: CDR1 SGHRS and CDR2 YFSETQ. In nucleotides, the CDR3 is TGCGCCAGCAGCTTGAATCCAGGGCACACTGAAGCTTTCTTT. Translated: CASSLNPGHTEAFF.